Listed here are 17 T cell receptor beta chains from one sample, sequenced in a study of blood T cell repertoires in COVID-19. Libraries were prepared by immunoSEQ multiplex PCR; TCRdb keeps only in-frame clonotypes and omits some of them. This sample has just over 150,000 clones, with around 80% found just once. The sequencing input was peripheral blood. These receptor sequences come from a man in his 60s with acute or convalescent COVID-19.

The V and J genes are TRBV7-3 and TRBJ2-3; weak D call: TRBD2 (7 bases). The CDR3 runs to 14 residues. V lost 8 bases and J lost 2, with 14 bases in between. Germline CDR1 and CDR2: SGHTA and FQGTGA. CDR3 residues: CASGGGGTTDTQYF. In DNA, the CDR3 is TGTGCCAGCGGCGGGGGCGGAACCACAGATACGCAGTATTTT.

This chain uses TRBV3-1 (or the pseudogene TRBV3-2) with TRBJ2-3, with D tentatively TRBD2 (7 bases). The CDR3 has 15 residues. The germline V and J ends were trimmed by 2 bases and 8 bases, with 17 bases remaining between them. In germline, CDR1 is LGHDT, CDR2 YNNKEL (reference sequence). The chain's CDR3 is CASSQLGGGSGTQYF. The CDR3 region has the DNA TGTGCCAGCAGCCAACTAGGGGGGGGCTCGGGTACGCAGTATTTT.

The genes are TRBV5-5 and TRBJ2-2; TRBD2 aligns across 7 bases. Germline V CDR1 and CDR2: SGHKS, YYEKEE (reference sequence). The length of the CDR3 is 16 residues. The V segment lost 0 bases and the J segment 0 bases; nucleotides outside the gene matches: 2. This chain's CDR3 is CASSLGLAANTGELFF. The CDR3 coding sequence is TGTGCCAGCAGCTTGGGACTAGCAGCGAACACCGGGGAGCTGTTTTTT. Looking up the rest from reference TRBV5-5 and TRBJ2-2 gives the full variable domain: DAGVTQSPTHLIKTRGQQVTLRCSPISGHKSVSWYQQVLGQGPQFIFQYYEKEERGRGNFPDRFSARQFPNYSSELNVNALLLGDSALYLCASSLGLAANTGELFFGEGSRLTVL.

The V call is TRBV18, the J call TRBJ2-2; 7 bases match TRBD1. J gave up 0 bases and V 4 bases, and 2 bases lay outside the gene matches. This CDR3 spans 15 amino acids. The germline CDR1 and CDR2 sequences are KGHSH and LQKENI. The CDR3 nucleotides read TGTGCCAGCTCACTTGGACAGGCGAACACCGGGGAGCTGTTTTTT. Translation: CASSLGQANTGELFF.

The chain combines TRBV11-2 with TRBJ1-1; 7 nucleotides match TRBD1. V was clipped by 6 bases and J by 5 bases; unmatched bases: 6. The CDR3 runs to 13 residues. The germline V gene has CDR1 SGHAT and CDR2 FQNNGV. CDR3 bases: TGTGCCAGCAGGAAGGGGGCGGATACTGAAGCTTTCTTT. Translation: CASRKGADTEAFF.

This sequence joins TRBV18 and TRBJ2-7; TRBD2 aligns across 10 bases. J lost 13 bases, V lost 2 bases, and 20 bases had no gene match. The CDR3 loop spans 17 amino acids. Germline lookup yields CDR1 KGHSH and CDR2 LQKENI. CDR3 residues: CASSPTSGKGPGKGGYF. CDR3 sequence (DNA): TGTGCCAGCTCACCAACTAGCGGGAAAGGCCCCGGCAAGGGTGGCTACTTC.

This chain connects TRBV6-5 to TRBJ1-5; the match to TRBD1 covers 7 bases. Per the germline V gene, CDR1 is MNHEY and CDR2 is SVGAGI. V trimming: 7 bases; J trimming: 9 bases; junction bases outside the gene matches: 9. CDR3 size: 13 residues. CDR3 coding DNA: TGTGCCAGCAAACAGGGGCCGGGTTGGCCCCAGCATTTT. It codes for CASKQGPGWPQHF.

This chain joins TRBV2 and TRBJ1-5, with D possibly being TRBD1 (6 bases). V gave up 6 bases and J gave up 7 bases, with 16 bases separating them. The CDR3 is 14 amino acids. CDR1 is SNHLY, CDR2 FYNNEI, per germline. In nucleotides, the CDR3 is TGTGCCAGCAGAGATGACAGGCCTTACCAGCCCCAGCATTTT. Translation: CASRDDRPYQPQHF.

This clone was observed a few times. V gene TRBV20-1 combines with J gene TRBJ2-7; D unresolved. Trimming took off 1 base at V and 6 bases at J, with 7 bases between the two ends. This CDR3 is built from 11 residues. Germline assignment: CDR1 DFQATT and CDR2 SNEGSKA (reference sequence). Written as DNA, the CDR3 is TGCAGTGCTAGAGTTAGTGGCGAGCAGTACTTC. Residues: CSARVSGEQYF.

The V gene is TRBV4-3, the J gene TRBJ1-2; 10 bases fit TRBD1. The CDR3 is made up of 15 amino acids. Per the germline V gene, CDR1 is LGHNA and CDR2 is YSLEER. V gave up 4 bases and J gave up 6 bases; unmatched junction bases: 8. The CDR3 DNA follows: TGCGCCAGCAGCCCCCGGGACAGGGGATCCCATGGCTACACCTTC. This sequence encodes CASSPRDRGSHGYTF.

The CDR3 nucleotides are TGTGCCAGCAGCCCGGGACTCCTAACGTGGGATGAGCAGTTCTTC. Amino acids: CASSPGLLTWDEQFF. The chain combines TRBV6-5 with TRBJ2-1; D possibly corresponds to TRBD2 (6 bases). The CDR3 contains 15 residues. Germline loops: CDR1 MNHEY, CDR2 SVGAGI. V lost 6 bases and J 8 bases, leaving 20 bases between the germline ends.

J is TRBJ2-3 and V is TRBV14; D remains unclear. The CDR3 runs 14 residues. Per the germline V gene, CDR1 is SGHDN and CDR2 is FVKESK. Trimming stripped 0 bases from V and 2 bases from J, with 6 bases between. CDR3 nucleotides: TGTGCCAGCAGCCAAGATCTTATCACAGATACGCAGTATTTT. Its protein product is CASSQDLITDTQYF.

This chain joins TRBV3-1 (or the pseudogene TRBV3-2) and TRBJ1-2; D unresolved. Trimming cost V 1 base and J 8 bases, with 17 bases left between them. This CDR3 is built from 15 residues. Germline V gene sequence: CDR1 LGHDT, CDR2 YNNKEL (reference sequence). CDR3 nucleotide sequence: TGTGCCAGCAGCCAAGGTGCGGGGAATTCCCGGGGCTACACCTTC. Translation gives CASSQGAGNSRGYTF.

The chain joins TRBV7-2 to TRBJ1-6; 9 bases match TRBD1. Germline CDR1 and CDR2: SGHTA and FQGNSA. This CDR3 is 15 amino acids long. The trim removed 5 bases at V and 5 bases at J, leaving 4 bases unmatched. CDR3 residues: CASSTQGANNSPLHF. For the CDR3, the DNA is TGTGCCAGCAGCACACAGGGGGCGAATAATTCACCCCTCCACTTT.

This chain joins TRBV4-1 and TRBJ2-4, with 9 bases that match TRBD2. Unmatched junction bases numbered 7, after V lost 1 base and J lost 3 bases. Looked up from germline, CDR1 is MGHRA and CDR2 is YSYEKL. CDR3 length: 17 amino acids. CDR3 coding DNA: TGCGCCAGCAGCCAAGGGAGCGGGGGGATGGGCAAAAACATTCAGTACTTC. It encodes CASSQGSGGMGKNIQYF.

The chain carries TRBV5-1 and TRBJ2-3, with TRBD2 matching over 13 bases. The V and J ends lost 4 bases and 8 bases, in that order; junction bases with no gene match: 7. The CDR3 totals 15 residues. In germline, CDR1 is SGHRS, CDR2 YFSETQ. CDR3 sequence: CASSQTSGGAVTQYF. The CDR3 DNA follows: TGCGCCAGCAGCCAAACTAGCGGGGGGGCAGTTACGCAGTATTTT.

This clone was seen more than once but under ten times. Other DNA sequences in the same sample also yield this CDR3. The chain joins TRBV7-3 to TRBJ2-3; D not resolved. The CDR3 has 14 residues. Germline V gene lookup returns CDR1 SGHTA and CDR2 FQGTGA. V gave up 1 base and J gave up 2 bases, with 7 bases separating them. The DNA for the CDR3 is TGTGCCAGCAGCTTAAGCGGATCCACAGATACGCAGTATTTT. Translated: CASSLSGSTDTQYF.